This T cell receptor (beta chain) originates from a study of preoperative IRX-2 immunotherapy in early breast cancer. Generated by immunoSEQ multiplex PCR, the TCRdb table keeps only in-frame clones and is missing some. The data hold more than 35,000 clones, with 60% to 80% observed a single time. The CDR3 runs 13 residues. Unmatched junction bases numbered 5, after V lost 5 bases and J lost 8 bases. The treatment: preoperative locoregional IRX-2 cytokine immunotherapy. The genes are TRBV7-1 and TRBJ1-3; TRBD1 matches 8 bases. TRBV7-1 is classed as an ORF, of uncertain function. Sequences were derived from tumor tissue, sampled after IRX-2 immunotherapy. This clonotype was sampled from a human donor with breast cancer. For the CDR3, the DNA is TGTGCCAGCAGCCTAGACAGGGGAGACACCATATATTTT. Amino acids: CASSLDRGDTIYF.